This entry lists 17 T cell receptor beta chains sequenced from one sample in a study of neurological immune-mediated disorders. Each CDR3 protein is one row after TCRdb ran MiXCR on the 5' RACE reads. The top ten clones hold approximately 5% of a sample with 100,000 or so distinct CDR3 sequences, about 13% of them seen once. Time point: longitudinal time-point 2. Specimen: PBMCs. Source of these receptors: a female donor with HTLV-1-associated myelopathy (HAM/TSP).

This clonotype has ten or more counts. The genes are TRBV28 and TRBJ1-5; D is perhaps TRBD1 (5 bases). The V gene lost 1 base and the J gene lost 7 bases, with 14 bases spanning the gap. Germline assignment: CDR1 MDHEN and CDR2 SYDVKM. This CDR3 is 15 amino acids long. CDR3 sequence reads: CASSLYRDGGQPQHF. CDR3 bases: TGTGCCAGCAGTTTATACCGGGACGGGGGGCAGCCCCAGCATTTT. The entire variable domain, with the rest obtained from reference TRBV28 and TRBJ1-5, is as follows: DVKVTQSSRYLVKRTGEKVFLECVQDMDHENMFWYRQDPGLGLRLIYFSYDVKMKEKGDIPEGYSVSREKKERFSLILESASTNQTSMYLCASSLYRDGGQPQHFGDGTRLSIL.

This clonotype was found many times. The chain employs TRBV7-9 and TRBJ1-5; the D is unclear. Germline CDR1 is SEHNR and CDR2 is FQNEAQ (reference sequence). This CDR3 region has 12 residues. With 1 base removed from V and 5 bases from J, the gap between germline ends came to 3 bases. The DNA for the CDR3 is TGTGCCAGCAGCTTAGGGCATCAGCCCCAGCATTTT. It yields the protein CASSLGHQPQHF.

This clonotype has only a few counts. V gene TRBV7-2 combines with J gene TRBJ2-1, with D maybe TRBD2 (5 bases). V was shortened by 7 bases and J by 6 bases, with 16 bases between the two germline ends. Germline loops: CDR1 SGHTA, CDR2 FQGNSA. This CDR3 spans 14 amino acids. DNA for the CDR3: TGTGCCAGCACCCTACGGGGTAGCGCCAATGAGCAGTTCTTC. It translates to CASTLRGSANEQFF. The complete variable domain, with remaining parts taken from reference TRBV7-2 and TRBJ2-1, reads GAGVSQSPSNKVTEKGKDVELRCDPISGHTALYWYRQSLGQGLEFLIYFQGNSAPDKSGLPSDRFSAERTGGSVSTLTIQRTQQEDSAVYLCASTLRGSANEQFFGPGTRLTVL.

This clonotype was seen many times. The V gene is TRBV5-5, the J gene TRBJ2-6, with D unclear. The CDR3 totals 13 residues. CDR1 and CDR2 from the germline V gene are SGHKS and YYEKEE (reference sequence). V was shortened by 2 bases and J by 4 bases, with 4 bases between the two germline ends. This chain's CDR3 is CASSLTGANVLTF. In DNA form, the CDR3 reads TGTGCCAGCAGCTTAACCGGGGCCAACGTCCTGACTTTC. The complete variable domain, with remaining parts taken from reference TRBV5-5 and TRBJ2-6, reads DAGVTQSPTHLIKTRGQQVTLRCSPISGHKSVSWYQQVLGQGPQFIFQYYEKEERGRGNFPDRFSARQFPNYSSELNVNALLLGDSALYLCASSLTGANVLTFGAGSRLTVL.

The gene calls are TRBV7-2 and TRBJ2-7; D might be TRBD2 (6 bases). The CDR3 spans 14 residues. Germline values: CDR1 SGHTA, CDR2 FQGNSA. With 4 bases removed from V and 10 bases from J, the gap between germline ends came to 20 bases. CDR3 sequence reads: CASSSRGTAVDQYF. DNA for the CDR3: TGTGCCAGCAGCTCCCGGGGGACGGCAGTGGATCAGTACTTC.

Many counts were recorded for this clonotype. This chain links TRBV24-1 with TRBJ1-2, with 11 positions matching TRBD1. The CDR3 spans 16 residues. J gave up 6 bases and V 3 bases, and 8 bases lay outside the gene matches. Germline CDR1 KGHDR, CDR2 SFDVKD. The CDR3 here is CATSDPGTGGGDGYTF. CDR3 nucleotide sequence: TGTGCCACCAGTGATCCTGGGACAGGGGGTGGCGATGGCTACACCTTC.

This clonotype has a count of ten or more. This chain uses TRBV20-1 with TRBJ2-3; the match to TRBD1 covers 10 bases. CDR3 length equals 14 residues. V gave up 4 bases and J gave up 3 bases; unmatched junction bases: 4. Germline lookup yields CDR1 DFQATT and CDR2 SNEGSKA (reference sequence). The CDR3, as DNA: TGCAGTGCTACCCGACAGGGGGCAACAGATACGCAGTATTTT. This gives the protein CSATRQGATDTQYF.

The sample holds many counts of this clonotype. The CDR3 DNA reads as TGTGCCACCCGGACCTCGGAGACCCAGTACTTC. It is translated as CATRTSETQYF. V is TRBV10-3 and J is TRBJ2-5; D not resolved. The V end lost 10 bases, the J end lost 5 bases, and 11 bases lay between the germline ends. Germline CDR1 and CDR2: ENHRY and SYGVKD. This CDR3 has 11 amino acids.

A single count supports this clonotype. Since a much larger clone is just one base distant, this may be a read error. The chain uses TRBV25-1 and TRBJ2-3, with D unclear. Germline CDR1 is MGHDK and CDR2 is SYGVNS. CDR3 size: 15 residues. The V end was cut by 5 bases, the J end by 1 base, with 13 bases between. Here the CDR3 DNA reads TGTGCCAGCAGTCACATGGGTCGGGGCACAGATACGCAGTATTTT. Translated, it gives CASSHMGRGTDTQYF.

The chain links TRBV30 to TRBJ2-1; D gene unclear. With 5 bases removed from V and 5 bases from J, the gap between germline ends came to 13 bases. The CDR3 contains 13 residues. Germline-derived CDR1 and CDR2 are GTSNPN and SVGIG (reference sequence). The CDR3 nucleotides are TGTGCCTGGGAGGACGGAGTAAACAATGAGCAGTTCTTC. Its protein product is CAWEDGVNNEQFF.

This clonotype has a count of ten or more. The CDR3, as DNA: TGCGCCAGCAGCTTGGGAGCACAGATTAACTATGGCTACACCTTC. It yields the protein CASSLGAQINYGYTF. The chain carries TRBV5-1 and TRBJ1-2; D call uncertain. V was cut by 0 bases and J by 1 base, with 10 bases left in between. This CDR3 region has 15 residues. Germline V lookup: CDR1 SGHRS, CDR2 YFSETQ. Complete variable domain (other parts from reference TRBV5-1 and TRBJ1-2): KAGVTQTPRYLIKTRGQQVTLSCSPISGHRSVSWYQQTPGQGLQFLFEYFSETQRNKGNFPGRFSGRQFSNSRSEMNVSTLELGDSALYLCASSLGAQINYGYTFGSGTRLTVV.

This clonotype was seen many times. V is TRBV18 and J is TRBJ2-3; no reliable D call. Trimming took 3 bases from V and 2 from J, leaving 0 bases between them. CDR3 length: 11 residues. Germline CDR1 KGHSH, CDR2 LQKENI. CDR3 residues: CASSPTDTQYF. In nucleotides, the CDR3 is TGTGCCAGCTCACCCACAGATACGCAGTATTTT.

This clonotype was picked up many times. V gene TRBV5-1 combines with J gene TRBJ2-3; D is undetermined. Germline lookup yields CDR1 SGHRS and CDR2 YFSETQ. The V gene lost 2 bases and the J gene lost 3 bases, with 13 bases spanning the gap. The CDR3 has 15 residues. The CDR3 protein is CASSFLDWQTDTQYF. For the CDR3, the DNA is TGCGCCAGCAGCTTCCTTGACTGGCAAACAGATACGCAGTATTTT.

Ten or more counts support this clonotype. A junction end diverges from the germline sequence, so it may reflect a read error. V gene TRBV29-1 combines with J gene TRBJ1-2; possible D gene TRBD1, 5 bases. In germline, CDR1 is SQVTM, CDR2 ANQGSEA. The CDR3 contains 10 residues. CDR3 protein: CSVEGGTASF. CDR3 DNA sequence: TGCAGCGTTGAAGGGGGGACGGCCTCCTTC.

With regard to this clonotype: Just one base apart from a much larger clone, this may be a read error. The chain employs TRBV5-1 and TRBJ2-3; D may be TRBD2 (6 bases). Germline CDR1 SGHRS, CDR2 YFSETQ. V lost 4 bases to trimming and J lost 1 base, with 22 bases between them. The CDR3 has 18 amino acids. The CDR3 region is CASSPGGSGGMCTDTQYF. The CDR3 coding sequence is TGCGCCAGCAGCCCCGGAGGGAGTGGGGGAATGTGCACAGATACGCAGTATTTT.

Many counts were recorded for this clonotype. The rearrangement joins TRBV20-1 to TRBJ2-3; 14 bases match TRBD2. CDR1 and CDR2 (germline): DFQATT, SNEGSKA (reference sequence). V lost 6 bases and J lost 6; bases outside the gene matches: 8. The CDR3 extends over 15 amino acids. The CDR3 here is CSAQRLAGGTDTQYF. CDR3 nucleotides: TGCAGTGCACAAAGACTAGCGGGGGGGACCGATACGCAGTATTTT.

This rearrangement joins TRBV4-2 to TRBJ2-5, with TRBD2 identical over 9 bases. The CDR3 covers 16 residues. Per the germline V gene, CDR1 is LGHNA and CDR2 is YNFKEQ. The CDR3 sequence is CVNSARAGGPGETQYF. CDR3 DNA: TGTGTCAACTCGGCCCGGGCGGGGGGGCCAGGTGAGACCCAGTACTTC.